One T cell receptor (beta chain) is described in this entry. This entry comes from a study of blood T cell repertoires in COVID-19. Libraries were prepared by immunoSEQ multiplex PCR; TCRdb keeps only in-frame clonotypes and omits some of them. This sample has approximately 180,000 clones; 88% occur once, and the top ten carry 3.5% to 4.5%. The CDR3 runs to 13 residues. After removal of 6 bases from V and 1 base from J, the junction contained 1 base not matched to a gene. The germline CDR1 and CDR2 sequences are LNHDA and SQIVND (reference sequence). The source of this sequence is a human donor in a cohort sampled during active COVID-19. The chain carries TRBV19 and TRBJ2-3; 7 bases align to TRBD2. The specimen sequenced was peripheral blood. DNA for the CDR3: TGTGCCAGTAGGAGCGGGGGCACAGATACGCAGTATTTT. It encodes CASRSGGTDTQYF.